Below are 17 T cell receptor beta chains sequenced from a single sample in a study of blood T cell repertoires in COVID-19. Profiled with immunoSEQ multiplex PCR; TCRdb holds only in-frame clones, not every one. Here the sample spans roughly 64,000 clones, 65% to 90% being singletons. Sequences were obtained from peripheral blood. The origin of the receptors is a man aged 45-65 years with active COVID-19.

V usage is TRBV11-2 and J usage is TRBJ2-1; 9 bases line up with TRBD2. CDR3 length: 16 residues. J was trimmed by 5 bases and V by 5 bases; bases with no gene match: 10. Germline V gives CDR1 SGHAT, CDR2 FQNNGV. CDR3 loop: CASSTGWASGDNEQFF. As DNA, the CDR3 is TGTGCCAGCAGCACAGGATGGGCTAGCGGGGACAATGAGCAGTTCTTC.

The J gene is TRBJ2-5, the V gene TRBV5-1; 8 bases match TRBD1. This CDR3 has 14 residues. Losses at the gene ends were 0 bases for V and 5 bases for J; bases not matched to a gene: 3. Germline-derived CDR1 and CDR2 are SGHRS and YFSETQ. The CDR3 region has the DNA TGCGCCAGCAGCTTGGGGACAGGGTCGGAGACCCAGTACTTC. Amino acids: CASSLGTGSETQYF. Full variable domain (remainder filled in from reference TRBV5-1 and TRBJ2-5): KAGVTQTPRYLIKTRGQQVTLSCSPISGHRSVSWYQQTPGQGLQFLFEYFSETQRNKGNFPGRFSGRQFSNSRSEMNVSTLELGDSALYLCASSLGTGSETQYFGPGTRLLVL.

This clone appeared a single time. The J gene is TRBJ2-1, the V gene TRBV5-1; 16 bases are a match to TRBD2. V lost 3 bases to trimming and J lost 12 bases; unmatched junction nucleotides: 6. This CDR3 is built from 15 residues. Per the germline V gene, CDR1 is SGHRS and CDR2 is YFSETQ. The CDR3 sequence: CASSSSGLAGGGQFF. CDR3 nucleotides: TGCGCCAGCAGCTCCTCGGGACTAGCGGGAGGGGGGCAGTTCTTC.

The J gene is TRBJ1-6, the V gene TRBV5-4; no reliable D call. The V end was cut by 4 bases, the J end by 7 bases, with 12 bases between. CDR1 SGHNT and CDR2 YYREEE come from the germline V gene (reference sequence). The CDR3 is made up of 14 amino acids. The CDR3 is CASSVQSPNSPLHF. CDR3 sequence (DNA): TGTGCCAGCAGCGTACAGTCTCCCAATTCACCCCTCCACTTT.

The chain combines TRBV4-3 with TRBJ2-1; TRBD1 matches at 7 bases. Germline assignment: CDR1 LGHNA and CDR2 YSLEER. V lost 1 base and J lost 5; bases outside the gene matches: 8. The CDR3 has 16 amino acids. The CDR3 DNA sequence: TGCGCCAGCAGCCAAGCACTCGGACAGGAGCACAATGAGCAGTTCTTC. Translation: CASSQALGQEHNEQFF.

The gene calls are TRBV28 and TRBJ1-2, with D possibly TRBD1 on 5 matching bases. The V gene lost 3 bases and the J gene lost 2 bases, with 10 bases spanning the gap. CDR3 size: 14 residues. Germline V gene lookup returns CDR1 MDHEN and CDR2 SYDVKM. CDR3 DNA sequence: TGTGCCAGCAGTTTCAGCGGGGCGAACTATGGCTACACCTTC. It is translated as CASSFSGANYGYTF.

The chain recombines TRBV3-1 (or the pseudogene TRBV3-2) with TRBJ1-4, with TRBD1 matching over 7 bases. CDR3 length: 15 residues. The trim removed 4 bases at V and 5 bases at J, leaving 7 bases unmatched. Germline values: CDR1 LGHDT, CDR2 YNNKEL (reference sequence). CDR3 in DNA: TGTGCCAGCAGCCCGAGCCCGGGACAGAATGAAAAACTGTTTTTT. This encodes CASSPSPGQNEKLFF.

The chain carries TRBV11-3 and TRBJ2-1, with 8 bases identical to TRBD2. J lost 0 bases, V lost 1 base, and 5 bases had no gene match. The CDR3 covers 17 residues. Germline CDR1 SGHNT, CDR2 YENEEA. The CDR3 bases are TGTGCCAGCAGCTTAGGGGTAGCGGGGAGCTCCTACAATGAGCAGTTCTTC. It is translated as CASSLGVAGSSYNEQFF.

The chain recombines TRBV5-5 with TRBJ1-4; no clear D. Germline lookup yields CDR1 SGHKS and CDR2 YYEKEE (reference sequence). This CDR3 is built from 13 residues. V lost 4 bases and J 11 bases, leaving 15 bases between the germline ends. This chain's CDR3 is CASSLFGVGKLFF. DNA of the CDR3: TGTGCCAGCAGCCTCTTCGGGGTGGGCAAACTGTTTTTT.

The chain is built from TRBV7-8 and TRBJ1-2; 7 bases line up with TRBD1. The CDR3 length is 16 residues. Losses at the gene ends were 5 bases for V and 8 bases for J; bases not matched to a gene: 17. Germline V gene sequence: CDR1 SGHVS, CDR2 FQNEAQ. The DNA of the CDR3 is TGTGCCAGCAGCCTCGAGACCGACAGGGCCCTAAGGGGCTACACCTTC. Protein product: CASSLETDRALRGYTF.

The rearrangement uses TRBV19 and TRBJ1-4; no clear D. The CDR3 contains 12 residues. The V end was cut by 5 bases, the J end by 8 bases, with 9 bases between. Germline CDR1 reads LNHDA; CDR2 reads SQIVND (reference sequence). The CDR3 DNA is TGTGCCAGTAGTTCTGCGGAAGAAAAACTGTTTTTT. This encodes CASSSAEEKLFF.

This clone was counted once. The J gene is TRBJ2-2, the V gene TRBV5-1; TRBD1 is a possible D gene (6 bases). CDR3 length: 16 amino acids. Trimming removed 1 base from V and 0 bases from J, with 10 bases in between. Germline CDR1 reads SGHRS; CDR2 reads YFSETQ. As DNA, the CDR3 is TGCGCCAGCAGCTTGACCAGGGGCGCGAACACCGGGGAGCTGTTTTTT. It codes for CASSLTRGANTGELFF.

This chain links TRBV2 with TRBJ1-2; unclear D gene. The CDR3 is 14 residues long. Germline CDR1 and CDR2: SNHLY and FYNNEI. The germline V and J ends were trimmed by 6 bases and 0 bases, with 11 bases remaining between them. The CDR3 sequence: CASRATVTNYGYTF. The CDR3, as DNA: TGTGCCAGCAGAGCGACGGTGACTAACTATGGCTACACCTTC.

CDR3 DNA sequence: TGTGCCAGCAGCTCGGGAGAGGTCGGCGAGCAGTACTTC. Translation gives CASSSGEVGEQYF. The chain couples TRBV6-5 to TRBJ2-7; weak D call: TRBD2 (6 bases). The V gene's germline CDR1 is MNHEY and CDR2 SVGAGI. V shed 6 bases and J shed 6 bases, with 15 bases lying between them. This CDR3 is 13 amino acids long.

This sequence joins TRBV7-8 and TRBJ2-7; TRBD1 agrees at 10 bases. The ends lost 5 bases at V and 5 bases at J; junction bases unmatched: 6. The CDR3 loop spans 14 amino acids. Germline loops: CDR1 SGHVS, CDR2 FQNEAQ. The CDR3 is CASSQRQGAHEQYF. As DNA, the CDR3 is TGTGCCAGCAGCCAAAGACAGGGGGCCCACGAGCAGTACTTC.

The gene calls are TRBV7-3 and TRBJ2-3; D is perhaps TRBD1 (5 bases). The CDR3 sequence is 13 residues long. Germline CDR1 reads SGHTA; CDR2 reads FQGTGA. V gave up 1 base and J gave up 6 bases, with 8 bases separating them. The CDR3 protein is CASSLSRVDTQYF. CDR3 bases: TGTGCCAGCAGCTTAAGCAGGGTCGATACGCAGTATTTT.

This clone was counted only a few times. The chain employs TRBV4-1 and TRBJ1-6, with D unclear. Germline CDR1 is MGHRA and CDR2 is YSYEKL. This CDR3 spans 16 amino acids. The V and J ends lost 2 bases and 7 bases respectively, with 15 bases between them. The CDR3 nucleotides are TGCGCCAGCAGCCAACTATTAGGAGGGTTCAATTCACCCCTCCACTTT. Its protein is CASSQLLGGFNSPLHF.